Below are 17 T cell receptor beta chains sequenced from a single sample in a study of STAT5B mutations in CD4+ large granular lymphocyte leukemia. This table comes from immunoSEQ multiplex PCR, and its TCRdb copy is limited to in-frame clones, with some not included. The repertoire holds 28,000 or so clones, with over 70% as singletons. Sequencing was carried out using CD4+ T cells from blood buffy coats. These receptors were taken from a human donor in good health.

The chain employs TRBV9 and TRBJ2-1; D may match TRBD1 or TRBD2 (5 bases each). CDR3 length: 15 residues. The V end lost 2 bases, the J end lost 0 bases, and 9 bases lay between the germline ends. Per germline, CDR1 SGDLS and CDR2 YYNGEE. The chain's CDR3 is CASSVWGSSYNEQFF. The CDR3 DNA is TGTGCCAGCAGCGTTTGGGGGAGCTCCTACAATGAGCAGTTCTTC.

The chain couples TRBV11-3 to TRBJ2-2; TRBD2 aligns across 7 bases. The V segment lost 4 bases and the J segment 13 bases; nucleotides outside the gene matches: 6. The CDR3 covers 12 residues. CDR1 and CDR2 from the germline V gene are SGHNT and YENEEA. The CDR3 nucleotides are TGTGCCAGCAGCTCGGGAGGCCCTTGGCTGTTTTTT. Amino acid sequence: CASSSGGPWLFF. The full variable domain, with the rest looked up from reference TRBV11-3 and TRBJ2-2, is EAGVVQSPRYKIIEKKQPVAFWCNPISGHNTLYWYLQNLGQGPELLIRYENEEAVDDSQLPKDRFSAERLKGVDSTLKIQPAELGDSAVYLCASSSGGPWLFFGEGSRLTVL.

V usage is TRBV2 and J usage is TRBJ2-2; D is uncertain. The V gene's germline CDR1 is SNHLY and CDR2 FYNNEI. V lost 6 bases, J lost 2 bases, and 7 bases lay in between. The CDR3 covers 13 residues. The CDR3 sequence is CASRGINTGELFF. The CDR3 DNA reads TGTGCCAGCAGGGGGATCAACACCGGGGAGCTGTTTTTT.

This chain links TRBV2 with TRBJ2-7; D may match TRBD1 or TRBD2 (6 bases each). V gave up 5 bases and J gave up 3 bases, with 11 bases separating them. CDR3 length equals 13 residues. In germline, CDR1 is SNHLY, CDR2 FYNNEI. The CDR3 loop reads CASSLQGGYEQYV. The CDR3 region has the DNA TGTGCCAGCAGTTTACAGGGAGGCTACGAGCAGTACGTC.

The chain is built from TRBV28 and TRBJ2-3; a weak D match, TRBD1 (5 bases). Germline-derived CDR1 and CDR2 are MDHEN and SYDVKM. This CDR3 spans 13 amino acids. Trimming shortened V by 2 bases and J by 4 bases, and 7 bases separated the two germline ends. The CDR3 reads CASSLEQADTQYF. In DNA form, the CDR3 reads TGTGCCAGCAGTTTAGAACAGGCAGATACGCAGTATTTT.

This chain connects TRBV28 to TRBJ2-1; tentative D call: TRBD1 (5 bases). This CDR3 spans 14 amino acids. Trimming left V 3 bases short and J 3 bases short, with 9 bases between. Germline V CDR1 and CDR2: MDHEN, SYDVKM. The CDR3 DNA follows: TGTGCCAGCAGTTTCCCAGGGAACTACAATGAGCAGTTCTTC. It is translated as CASSFPGNYNEQFF.

The J gene is TRBJ2-2, the V gene TRBV7-2, with 16 bases aligning to TRBD2. The CDR3 is made up of 19 amino acids. J was trimmed by 6 bases and V by 6 bases; bases with no gene match: 13. CDR1 is SGHTA, CDR2 FQGNSA, per germline. In DNA form, the CDR3 reads TGTGCCAGCAGACTCTCCGGGACTAGCGGGGGGGCAGGGGCCGGGGAGCTGTTTTTT. This encodes CASRLSGTSGGAGAGELFF. The full variable domain, with the rest looked up from reference TRBV7-2 and TRBJ2-2, is GAGVSQSPSNKVTEKGKDVELRCDPISGHTALYWYRQSLGQGLEFLIYFQGNSAPDKSGLPSDRFSAERTGGSVSTLTIQRTQQEDSAVYLCASRLSGTSGGAGAGELFFGEGSRLTVL.

The CDR3: CASSPSPGGGTDTQYF. The DNA of the CDR3 is TGTGCCAGCAGCCCTTCTCCCGGGGGCGGCACAGATACGCAGTATTTT. This chain joins TRBV28 and TRBJ2-3, with D perhaps assigned TRBD1 or TRBD2 (6 bases each). V was cut by 6 bases and J by 1 base, with 17 bases left in between. The CDR3 length is 16 residues. The germline gives CDR1 MDHEN, CDR2 SYDVKM.

The chain is built from TRBV19 and TRBJ2-2; either TRBD1 or TRBD2 may supply D (5 bases each). This CDR3 is 15 amino acids long. Deletions cut 9 bases from V and 2 bases from J, with 16 bases between. The germline V gene has CDR1 LNHDA and CDR2 SQIVND (reference sequence). This CDR3 reads CASETGRVNTGELFF. CDR3 coding DNA: TGTGCCAGCGAGACGGGACGGGTCAACACCGGGGAGCTGTTTTTT.

This clone was seen a handful of times. The rearrangement links TRBV6-5 to TRBJ1-1; 7 nucleotides agree with TRBD1. The CDR3 has 12 amino acids. Germline CDR1 MNHEY, CDR2 SVGAGI. The V and J ends lost 5 bases and 8 bases, in that order; junction bases with no gene match: 5. The CDR3 here is CASSAPDREAFF. The DNA for the CDR3 is TGTGCCAGCAGTGCCCCGGACAGGGAAGCTTTCTTT.

This chain's CDR3 is CASSSTSWGRETQYF. DNA for the CDR3: TGTGCCAGCAGTTCCACTTCCTGGGGGCGAGAGACCCAGTACTTC. This chain uses TRBV27 with TRBJ2-5, with D possibly matching TRBD1 (6 bases). Germline CDR1 is MNHEY and CDR2 is SMNVEV (reference sequence). The CDR3 is 15 amino acids. The V gene lost 4 bases and the J gene lost 4 bases, with 16 bases spanning the gap.

The chain joins TRBV14 to TRBJ2-5, with D hard to call. V was cut by 1 base and J by 4 bases, with 4 bases left in between. This CDR3 is built from 12 residues. Germline CDR1 reads SGHDN; CDR2 reads FVKESK. The DNA for the CDR3 is TGTGCCAGCAGCCAAGTGGTAGAGACCCAGTACTTC. Translation gives CASSQVVETQYF.

Written as DNA, the CDR3 is TGTGCCAGCAGCGAGACAATGAACACTGAAGCTTTCTTT. It yields the protein CASSETMNTEAFF. V usage is TRBV7-9 and J usage is TRBJ1-1; D unresolved. V lost 5 bases to trimming and J lost 0 bases, with 7 bases between them. Per the germline V gene, CDR1 is SEHNR and CDR2 is FQNEAQ (reference sequence). The CDR3 covers 13 residues. The full variable domain, its missing parts supplied by reference TRBV7-9 and TRBJ1-1, is DTGVSQNPRHKITKRGQNVTFRCDPISEHNRLYWYRQTLGQGPEFLTYFQNEAQLEKSRLLSDRFSAERPKGSFSTLEIQRTEQGDSAMYLCASSETMNTEAFFGQGTRLTVV.

The J gene is TRBJ2-1, the V gene TRBV11-2; possible D gene TRBD1, 5 bases. The CDR3 runs to 15 residues. Trimming shortened V by 2 bases and J by 8 bases, and 16 bases separated the two germline ends. The V gene's germline CDR1 is SGHAT and CDR2 FQNNGV. The CDR3 loop reads CASSLPSEGAYEQFF. The CDR3 DNA reads as TGTGCCAGCAGCTTACCCTCCGAAGGGGCGTATGAGCAGTTCTTC. The full variable domain, with the rest looked up from reference TRBV11-2 and TRBJ2-1, is EAGVAQSPRYKIIEKRQSVAFWCNPISGHATLYWYQQILGQGPKLLIQFQNNGVVDDSQLPKDRFSAERLKGVDSTLKIQPAKLEDSAVYLCASSLPSEGAYEQFFGPGTRLTVL.

The sample holds a few counts of this clone. This specimen includes other DNA sequences encoding the same CDR3. The CDR3 DNA reads TGTGCCAGCAGCTTAGGACAGGGCTCTGGAAACACCATATATTTT. Translation: CASSLGQGSGNTIYF. The rearrangement uses TRBV11-2 and TRBJ1-3, with 7 positions matching TRBD1. V gave up 1 base and J gave up 0 bases; unmatched junction bases: 0. CDR1 is SGHAT and CDR2 is FQNNGV in the germline V gene. The CDR3 runs 15 residues.

The genes are TRBV2 and TRBJ2-3, with TRBD2 matching over 9 bases. The CDR3 is made up of 15 amino acids. Looked up from germline, CDR1 is SNHLY and CDR2 is FYNNEI. The V and J ends lost 7 bases and 2 bases, in that order; junction bases with no gene match: 7. This chain's CDR3 is CASTATSGYTDTQYF. CDR3 DNA sequence: TGTGCCAGCACAGCTACTAGCGGGTACACAGATACGCAGTATTTT.

This clone was seen only a few times. The gene calls are TRBV2 and TRBJ1-5; possible D gene TRBD1, 5 bases. The CDR3 sequence is 13 residues long. Between the trimmed V and J ends, which lost 4 bases and 4 bases, there was a span of 8 bases. CDR1 is SNHLY and CDR2 is FYNNEI in the germline V gene. CDR3 sequence: CASSGDGNQPQHF. The CDR3 DNA is TGTGCCAGCAGTGGGGACGGGAATCAGCCCCAGCATTTT.